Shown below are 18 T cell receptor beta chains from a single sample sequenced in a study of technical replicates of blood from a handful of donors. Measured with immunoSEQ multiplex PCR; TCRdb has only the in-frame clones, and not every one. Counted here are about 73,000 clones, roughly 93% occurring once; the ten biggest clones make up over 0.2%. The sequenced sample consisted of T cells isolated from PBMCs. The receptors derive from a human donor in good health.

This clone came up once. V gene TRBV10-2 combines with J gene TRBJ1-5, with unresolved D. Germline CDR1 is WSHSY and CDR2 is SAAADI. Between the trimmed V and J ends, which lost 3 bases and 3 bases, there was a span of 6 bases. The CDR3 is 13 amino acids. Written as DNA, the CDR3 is TGCGCCAGCAGTGACAGGCTCAATCAGCCCCAGCATTTT. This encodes CASSDRLNQPQHF.

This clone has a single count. The CDR3: CASSPHSGLNQPQHF. CDR3 DNA: TGCGCCAGCAGCCCACATTCAGGACTCAATCAGCCCCAGCATTTT. The J gene is TRBJ1-5, the V gene TRBV5-1; D unresolved. The germline gives CDR1 SGHRS, CDR2 YFSETQ. V lost 4 bases and J lost 3, with 14 bases in between. The CDR3 is made up of 15 amino acids.

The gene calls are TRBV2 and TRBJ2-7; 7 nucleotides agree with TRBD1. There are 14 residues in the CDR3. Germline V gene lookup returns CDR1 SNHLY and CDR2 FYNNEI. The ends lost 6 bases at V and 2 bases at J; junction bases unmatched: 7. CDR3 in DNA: TGTGCCAGCAGACGGGACAGTTTAACCTACGAGCAGTACTTC. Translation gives CASRRDSLTYEQYF.

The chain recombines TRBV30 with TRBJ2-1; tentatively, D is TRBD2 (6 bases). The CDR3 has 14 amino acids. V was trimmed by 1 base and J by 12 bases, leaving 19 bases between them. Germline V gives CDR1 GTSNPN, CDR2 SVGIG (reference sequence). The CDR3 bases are TGTGCCTGGAGTGGTGGCGGGGCCCATTCGTTGCAGTTCTTC. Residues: CAWSGGGAHSLQFF.

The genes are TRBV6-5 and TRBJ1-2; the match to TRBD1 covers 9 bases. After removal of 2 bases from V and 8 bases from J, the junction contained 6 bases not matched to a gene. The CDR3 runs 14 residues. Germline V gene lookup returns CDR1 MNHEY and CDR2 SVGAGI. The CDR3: CASSYKTGGRGYTF. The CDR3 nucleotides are TGTGCCAGCAGTTACAAGACAGGGGGAAGAGGCTACACCTTC.

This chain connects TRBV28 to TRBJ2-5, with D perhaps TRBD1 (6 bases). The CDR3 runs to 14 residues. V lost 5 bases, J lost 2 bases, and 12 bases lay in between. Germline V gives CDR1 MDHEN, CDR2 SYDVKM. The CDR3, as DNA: TGTGCCAGCAGTACCGGGACAACGCAAGAGACCCAGTACTTC. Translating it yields CASSTGTTQETQYF.

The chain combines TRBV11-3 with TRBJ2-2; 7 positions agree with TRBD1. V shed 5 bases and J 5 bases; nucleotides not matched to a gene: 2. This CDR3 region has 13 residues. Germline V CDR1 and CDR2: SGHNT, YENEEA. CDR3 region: CASSAQGTGELFF. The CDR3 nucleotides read TGTGCCAGCAGCGCACAGGGGACCGGGGAGCTGTTTTTT.

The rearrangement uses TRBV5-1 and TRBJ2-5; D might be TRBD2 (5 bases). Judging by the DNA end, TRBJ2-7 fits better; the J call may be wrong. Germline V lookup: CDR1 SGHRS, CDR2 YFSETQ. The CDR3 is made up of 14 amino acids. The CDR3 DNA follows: TGCGCCAGCAGCTCCGGGAAGGTTTGGGCCGAGCAGTACTTC. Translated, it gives CASSSGKVWAEQYF.

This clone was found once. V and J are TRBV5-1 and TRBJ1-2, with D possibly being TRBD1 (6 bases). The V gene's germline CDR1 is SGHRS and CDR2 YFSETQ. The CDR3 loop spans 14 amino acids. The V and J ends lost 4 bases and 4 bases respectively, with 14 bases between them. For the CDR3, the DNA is TGCGCCAGCAGCGGGAAGGACAGCGCCTATGGCTACACCTTC. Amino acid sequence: CASSGKDSAYGYTF.

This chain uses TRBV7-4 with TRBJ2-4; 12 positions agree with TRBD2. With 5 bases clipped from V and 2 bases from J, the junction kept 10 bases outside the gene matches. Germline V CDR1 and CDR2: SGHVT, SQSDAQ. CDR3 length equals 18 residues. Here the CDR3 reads CASSLDGTSGRTKNIQYF. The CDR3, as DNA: TGTGCCAGCAGCCTTGACGGTACTAGCGGGAGGACCAAAAACATTCAGTACTTC. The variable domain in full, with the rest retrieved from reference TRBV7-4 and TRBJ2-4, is GAGVSQSPRYKVAKRGRDVALRCDSISGHVTLYWYRQTLGQGSEVLTYSQSDAQRDKSGRPSGRFSAERPERSVSTLKIQRTEQGDSAVYLCASSLDGTSGRTKNIQYFGAGTRLSVL.

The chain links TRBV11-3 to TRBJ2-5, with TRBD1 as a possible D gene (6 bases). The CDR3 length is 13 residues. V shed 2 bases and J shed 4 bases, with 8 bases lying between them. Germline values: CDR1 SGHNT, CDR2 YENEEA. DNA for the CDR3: TGTGCCAGCAGCTTACAGGGGTCAGAGACCCAGTACTTC. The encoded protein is CASSLQGSETQYF.

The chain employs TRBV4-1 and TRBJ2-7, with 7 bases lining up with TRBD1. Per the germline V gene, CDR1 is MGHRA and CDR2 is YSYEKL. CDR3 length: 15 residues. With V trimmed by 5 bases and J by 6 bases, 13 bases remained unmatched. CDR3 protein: CASSTIQGKYSEQYF. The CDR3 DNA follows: TGCGCCAGCAGCACGATACAGGGGAAGTATTCCGAGCAGTACTTC.

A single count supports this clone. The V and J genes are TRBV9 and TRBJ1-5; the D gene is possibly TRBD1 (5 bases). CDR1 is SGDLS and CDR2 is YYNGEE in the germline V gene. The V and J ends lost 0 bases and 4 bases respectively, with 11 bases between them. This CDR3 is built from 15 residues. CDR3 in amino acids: CASSVGMGGNQPQHF. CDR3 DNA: TGTGCCAGCAGCGTAGGGATGGGGGGGAATCAGCCCCAGCATTTT.

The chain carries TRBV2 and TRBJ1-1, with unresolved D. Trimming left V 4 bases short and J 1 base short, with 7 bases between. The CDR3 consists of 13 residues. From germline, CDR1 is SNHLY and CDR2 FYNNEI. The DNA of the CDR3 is TGTGCCAGCAGTGGTCGGGGGAACACTGAAGCTTTCTTT. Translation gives CASSGRGNTEAFF.

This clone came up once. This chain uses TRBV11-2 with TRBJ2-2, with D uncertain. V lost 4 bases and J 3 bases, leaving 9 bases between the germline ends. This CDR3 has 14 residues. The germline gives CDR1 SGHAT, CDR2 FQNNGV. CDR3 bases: TGTGCCAGCAGCTCTTTACGGGACACCGGGGAGCTGTTTTTT. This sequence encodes CASSSLRDTGELFF.

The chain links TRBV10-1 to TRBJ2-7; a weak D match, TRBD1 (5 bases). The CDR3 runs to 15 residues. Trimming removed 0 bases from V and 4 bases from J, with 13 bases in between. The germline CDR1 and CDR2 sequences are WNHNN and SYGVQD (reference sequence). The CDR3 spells CASSESNRRPYEQYF. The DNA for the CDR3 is TGCGCCAGCAGTGAGTCCAACAGGCGTCCGTACGAGCAGTACTTC.

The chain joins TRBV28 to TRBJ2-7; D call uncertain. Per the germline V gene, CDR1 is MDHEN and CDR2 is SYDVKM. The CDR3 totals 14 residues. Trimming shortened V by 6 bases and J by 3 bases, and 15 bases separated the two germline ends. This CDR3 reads CASSPLVRLYEQYF. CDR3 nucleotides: TGTGCCAGCAGCCCCCTGGTGAGACTCTACGAGCAGTACTTC.

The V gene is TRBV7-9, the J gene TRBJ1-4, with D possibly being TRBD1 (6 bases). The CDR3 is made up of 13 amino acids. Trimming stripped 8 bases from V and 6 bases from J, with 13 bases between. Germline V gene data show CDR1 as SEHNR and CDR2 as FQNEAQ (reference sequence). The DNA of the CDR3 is TGTGCCAGCCGGGGGGGCGGGGATGAAAAACTGTTTTTT. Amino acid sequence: CASRGGGDEKLFF.